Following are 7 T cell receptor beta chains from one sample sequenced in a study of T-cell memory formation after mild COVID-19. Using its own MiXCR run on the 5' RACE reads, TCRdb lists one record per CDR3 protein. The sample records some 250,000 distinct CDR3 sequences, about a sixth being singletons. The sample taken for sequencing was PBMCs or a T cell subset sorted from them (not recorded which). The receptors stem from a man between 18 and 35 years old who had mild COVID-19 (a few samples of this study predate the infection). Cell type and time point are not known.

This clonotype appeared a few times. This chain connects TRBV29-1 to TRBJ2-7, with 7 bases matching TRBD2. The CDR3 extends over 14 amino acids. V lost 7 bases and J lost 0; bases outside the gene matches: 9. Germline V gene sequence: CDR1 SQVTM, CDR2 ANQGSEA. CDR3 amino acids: CSAVAGVSSYEQYF. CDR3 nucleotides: TGCAGCGCCGTAGCGGGCGTTAGCTCCTACGAGCAGTACTTC.

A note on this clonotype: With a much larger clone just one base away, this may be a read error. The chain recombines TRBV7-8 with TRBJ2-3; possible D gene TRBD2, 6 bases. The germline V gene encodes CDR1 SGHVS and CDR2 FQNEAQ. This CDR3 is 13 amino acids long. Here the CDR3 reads CASILAVPDTQYF. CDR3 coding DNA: TGTGCCAGCATCTTAGCGGTCCCTGATACGCAGTATTTT.

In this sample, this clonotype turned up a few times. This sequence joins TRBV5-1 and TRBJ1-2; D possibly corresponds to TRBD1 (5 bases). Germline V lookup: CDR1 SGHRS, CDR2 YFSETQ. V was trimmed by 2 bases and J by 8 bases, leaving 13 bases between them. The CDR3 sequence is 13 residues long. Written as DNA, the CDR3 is TGCGCCAGCAGCTTCTCAGGGAATGGGGGCTACACCTTC. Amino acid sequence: CASSFSGNGGYTF.

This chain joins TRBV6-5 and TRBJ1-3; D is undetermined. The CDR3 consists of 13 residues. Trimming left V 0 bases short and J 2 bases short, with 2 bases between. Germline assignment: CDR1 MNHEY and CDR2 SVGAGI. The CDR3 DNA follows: TGTGCCAGCAGTTACTCGACTGGAAACACCATATATTTT. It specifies CASSYSTGNTIYF.

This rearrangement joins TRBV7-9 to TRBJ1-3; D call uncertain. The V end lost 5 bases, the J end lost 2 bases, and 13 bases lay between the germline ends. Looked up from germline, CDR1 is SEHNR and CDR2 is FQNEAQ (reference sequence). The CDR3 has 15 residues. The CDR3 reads CASSPGGGTGNTIYF. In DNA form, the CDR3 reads TGTGCCAGCAGCCCCGGAGGAGGGACTGGAAACACCATATATTTT.

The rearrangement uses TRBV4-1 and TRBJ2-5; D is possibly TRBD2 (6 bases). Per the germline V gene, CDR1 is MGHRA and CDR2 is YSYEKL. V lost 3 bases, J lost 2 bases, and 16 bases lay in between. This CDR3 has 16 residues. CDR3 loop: CASSHSGRDLQETQYF. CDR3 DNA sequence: TGCGCCAGCAGCCATTCCGGCAGGGACTTACAAGAGACCCAGTACTTC.

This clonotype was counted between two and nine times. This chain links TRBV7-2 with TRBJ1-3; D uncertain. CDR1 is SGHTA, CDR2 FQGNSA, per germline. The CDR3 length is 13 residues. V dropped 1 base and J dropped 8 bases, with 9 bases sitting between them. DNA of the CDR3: TGTGCCAGCAGCTTAGGAGGGAGGGACACCATATATTTT. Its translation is CASSLGGRDTIYF. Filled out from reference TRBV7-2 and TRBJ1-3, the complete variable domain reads GAGVSQSPSNKVTEKGKDVELRCDPISGHTALYWYRQSLGQGLEFLIYFQGNSAPDKSGLPSDRFSAERTGGSVSTLTIQRTQQEDSAVYLCASSLGGRDTIYFGEGSWLTVV.